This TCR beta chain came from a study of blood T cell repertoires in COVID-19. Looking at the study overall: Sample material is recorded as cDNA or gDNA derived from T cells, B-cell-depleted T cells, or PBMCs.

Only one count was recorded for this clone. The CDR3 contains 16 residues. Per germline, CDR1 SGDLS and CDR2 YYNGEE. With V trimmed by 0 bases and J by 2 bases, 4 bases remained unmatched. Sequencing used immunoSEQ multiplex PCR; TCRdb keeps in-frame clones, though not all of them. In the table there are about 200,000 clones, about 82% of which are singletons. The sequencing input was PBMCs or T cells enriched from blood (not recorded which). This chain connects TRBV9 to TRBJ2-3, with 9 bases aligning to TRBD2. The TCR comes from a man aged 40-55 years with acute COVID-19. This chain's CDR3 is CASSVAAGGYTDTQYF. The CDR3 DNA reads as TGTGCCAGCAGCGTAGCAGCGGGAGGTTACACAGATACGCAGTATTTT.